This T cell receptor beta chain is drawn from a study of blood T cell repertoires in COVID-19 (dated by TCRdb to 2019 to 2021). Concerning the study at large: Collaborator samples came from the United States, Italy and Spain and covered acute and convalescent phases of COVID-19. Samples came from the ongoing ImmuneRACE study (first 160 participants) plus 1,254 subjects from 6 global collaborators. A freely available public database, intended as a resource for researchers studying the immune response to SARS-CoV-2, is where the repertoires were released. Where available, HLA class I and class II types were taken from metadata supplied by the sample provider and were not determined by assay-based typing. The prospective study material was composed of cDNA or gDNA derived from T cells, B-cell-depleted T cells, or PBMCs. Subjects who had been exposed to COVID-19, were actively infected with it, or had recovered from it provided the deeply sampled blood TCRbeta repertoires that made up the dataset. Nearly every sample came with metadata listing a de-identified subject ID, COVID-19 status, age in years and sex. What the study reported, not specific to this receptor: Clinical and demographic metadata were provided uncurated, with the amount varying by source and participant.

Each collaborating institution followed its own protocols to collect whole blood in K2EDTA tubes. For TCRbeta analysis, collaborators shipped samples as frozen whole blood, isolated PBMCs, or DNA extracted from either of those sample types. Note on this clone: Its antigen specificity is not known. No quality values exist for individual bases; no much larger clone is one base distant.

TCRbeta CDR3 regions were amplified from genomic DNA by means of the immunoSEQ Assay, a bias-controlled multiplex PCR. The study's processing was this. The number of nucleated cells in each sample was estimated by amplification of reference gene primers within the assay. To quantify the absolute abundance of each unique TCRbeta CDR3 rearrangement, sequence reads were collapsed and filtered. Productive Simpson clonality was computed per sample as the square root of Simpson's diversity index over productive rearrangements. The clones in this table, taken by TCRdb from immuneACCESS, are in-frame only. Not every clone is retained; where verified, under half of the shortfall comes from an unresolved V gene, and the cause of the rest is unknown. V, J and clone size derive from that table, while D and trimming were established from the DNA sequence. In this sample the table shows 110,000 or so clones, less than 85% of which occur a single time. About 13% of the sample is taken by the ten largest.

Sequenced input: peripheral blood. The source is a human donor in a cohort sampled during active COVID-19.

The CDR3 region has the sequence CASSYRTSGGYNEQFF. The DNA sequence follows: TGTGCCAGCAGTTACCGGACTAGCGGGGGTTACAATGAGCAGTTCTTC. The rearranged segments are TRBV6-6 and TRBJ2-1, with 13 middle bases fitting TRBD2. The germline V gene (reference sequence) sets CDR1 to MNHNY and CDR2 to SVGAGI. V has 2 bases trimmed and J has 4 bases trimmed; junction bases matching no gene number 2. The CDR3 runs 16 residues from the cysteine to the phenylalanine. The only DNA kept is the CDR3, 48 bases in frame from the first base.